These 15 T cell receptor beta chains were sequenced from one sample in a study of OX40 agonist ivuxolimab in advanced cancers. Clones were sequenced by immunoSEQ multiplex PCR, and TCRdb holds only the in-frame ones, with some missing. This sample has 40,000 to 60,000 clones; 80% to 90% occur once, and the top ten carry roughly 48%. The sample here was CD4+ or CD8+ T cells sorted from blood, taken in a trial of the OX40 agonist ivuxolimab. The receptors come from an adult with an advanced solid tumor such as melanoma, head and neck, liver or kidney cancer.

The chain joins TRBV5-6 to TRBJ1-1; no definite D call. The germline CDR1 and CDR2 sequences are SGHDT and YYEEEE. Trimming removed 2 bases at V and 0 bases at J, with 8 bases between. The length of the CDR3 is 14 residues. CDR3 coding DNA: TGTGCCAGCAGCTTTGGAGACATGAACACTGAAGCTTTCTTT. This sequence encodes CASSFGDMNTEAFF. Drawing the rest from reference TRBV5-6 and TRBJ1-1, the complete variable domain is DAGVTQSPTHLIKTRGQQVTLRCSPKSGHDTVSWYQQALGQGPQFIFQYYEEEERQRGNFPDRFSGHQFPNYSSELNVNALLLGDSALYLCASSFGDMNTEAFFGQGTRLTVV.

Comment on this clone: Other DNA sequences of this sample code for an identical CDR3. The chain is built from TRBV29-1 and TRBJ2-2; D is undetermined. The CDR3 runs 12 residues. The germline V and J ends were trimmed by 1 base and 4 bases, with 4 bases remaining between them. Per germline, CDR1 SQVTM and CDR2 ANQGSEA. Written as DNA, the CDR3 is TGCAGCGTTGAAGGGGGCACCGGGGAGCTGTTTTTT. Translating gives CSVEGGTGELFF.

The chain employs TRBV5-1 and TRBJ2-7, with 8 bases lining up with TRBD2. Germline assignment: CDR1 SGHRS and CDR2 YFSETQ. Losses at the gene ends were 7 bases for V and 0 bases for J; bases not matched to a gene: 9. The CDR3 totals 15 residues. The CDR3 sequence is CASRAGGLSSYEQYF. Here the CDR3 DNA reads TGCGCCAGCCGGGCGGGGGGTTTGAGCTCCTACGAGCAGTACTTC.

The rearrangement links TRBV14 to TRBJ2-7, with D possibly called TRBD1 or TRBD2 (5 bases each). Trimming pared 4 bases from V and 1 base from J, leaving 14 bases between. The CDR3 sequence is 15 residues long. Germline loops: CDR1 SGHDN, CDR2 FVKESK. This CDR3 reads CASSLRDGSSYEQYF. The CDR3 coding sequence is TGTGCCAGCAGCCTCAGGGACGGGTCTTCCTACGAGCAGTACTTC.

V usage is TRBV5-1 and J usage is TRBJ2-5; 10 nucleotides agree with TRBD1. Germline loops: CDR1 SGHRS, CDR2 YFSETQ. V lost 2 bases and J lost 5; bases outside the gene matches: 6. This CDR3 is 15 amino acids long. CDR3 protein: CASSLMTGGAETQYF. The DNA of the CDR3 is TGCGCCAGCAGCTTAATGACAGGGGGCGCGGAGACCCAGTACTTC.

The genes are TRBV7-2 and TRBJ1-1, with D unresolved. Looked up from germline, CDR1 is SGHTA and CDR2 is FQGNSA. Trimming took 5 bases from V and 8 from J, leaving 15 bases between them. This CDR3 is built from 13 residues. DNA of the CDR3: TGTGCCAGCAGCCCGGCTCCGGGCCTCGAAGCTTTCTTT. This sequence encodes CASSPAPGLEAFF. Together with reference TRBV7-2 and TRBJ1-1, the CDR3 gives the full variable domain: GAGVSQSPSNKVTEKGKDVELRCDPISGHTALYWYRQSLGQGLEFLIYFQGNSAPDKSGLPSDRFSAERTGGSVSTLTIQRTQQEDSAVYLCASSPAPGLEAFFGQGTRLTVV.

The chain couples TRBV5-6 to TRBJ2-7; possibly TRBD2 for D (5 bases). The CDR3 is 15 residues long. Germline-derived CDR1 and CDR2 are SGHDT and YYEEEE. V lost 0 bases, J lost 2 bases, and 12 bases lay in between. The CDR3: CASSLALRGTYEQYF. DNA for the CDR3: TGTGCCAGCAGCTTGGCTCTTCGGGGTACCTACGAGCAGTACTTC. Drawing the rest from reference TRBV5-6 and TRBJ2-7, the complete variable domain is DAGVTQSPTHLIKTRGQQVTLRCSPKSGHDTVSWYQQALGQGPQFIFQYYEEEERQRGNFPDRFSGHQFPNYSSELNVNALLLGDSALYLCASSLALRGTYEQYFGPGTRLTVT.

V usage is TRBV19 and J usage is TRBJ2-7, with TRBD2 as a possible D gene (5 bases). The CDR3 is 13 amino acids. Trimming left V 5 bases short and J 3 bases short, with 11 bases between. Per the germline V gene, CDR1 is LNHDA and CDR2 is SQIVND (reference sequence). DNA for the CDR3: TGTGCCAGTAGTTCTTATCGGGGCTACGAGCAGTACTTC. Its protein is CASSSYRGYEQYF.

The chain joins TRBV6-6 to TRBJ1-5; D is unclear. This CDR3 comprises 15 residues. V was trimmed by 0 bases and J by 2 bases, leaving 8 bases between them. Per the germline V gene, CDR1 is MNHNY and CDR2 is SVGAGI (reference sequence). The chain's CDR3 is CASSYSSQGNQPQHF. The CDR3 DNA sequence: TGTGCCAGCAGTTACTCGAGTCAAGGCAATCAGCCCCAGCATTTT.

The chain uses TRBV10-3 and TRBJ2-7; TRBD1 agrees at 7 bases. The V gene end was trimmed by 8 bases and the J gene end by 2 bases; junction bases not matched to a gene: 12. Per germline, CDR1 ENHRY and CDR2 SYGVKD. The CDR3 is 15 residues long. The CDR3 DNA sequence: TGTGCCATCGGAGACCGGGACAGAAACCCCTACGAGCAGTACTTC. It yields the protein CAIGDRDRNPYEQYF.

The chain couples TRBV9 to TRBJ2-1; tentatively, D is TRBD1 or TRBD2 (5 bases each). The germline V gene has CDR1 SGDLS and CDR2 YYNGEE. Trimming pared 2 bases from V and 4 bases from J, leaving 7 bases between. The CDR3 length is 13 residues. The CDR3 here is CASSVWGYNEQFF. CDR3 nucleotide sequence: TGTGCCAGCAGCGTGTGGGGGTACAATGAGCAGTTCTTC.

This chain uses TRBV9 with TRBJ2-1, with TRBD2 identical over 11 bases. Germline V gene lookup returns CDR1 SGDLS and CDR2 YYNGEE. The V and J ends lost 0 bases and 1 base, in that order; junction bases with no gene match: 3. The CDR3 has 17 amino acids. CDR3 nucleotide sequence: TGTGCCAGCAGCGTAGGAGGGACTAGCGGTTCCTACAATGAGCAGTTCTTC. It codes for CASSVGGTSGSYNEQFF.

V usage is TRBV7-2 and J usage is TRBJ2-3; TRBD2 matches at 11 bases. CDR3 size: 17 residues. Unmatched junction bases numbered 9, after V lost 1 base and J lost 6 bases. Germline V gives CDR1 SGHTA, CDR2 FQGNSA. This CDR3 reads CASSLEGSGGALDTQYF. CDR3 nucleotides: TGTGCCAGCAGCTTAGAGGGTAGCGGGGGGGCCCTGGATACGCAGTATTTT. The full variable domain, rest sourced from reference TRBV7-2 and TRBJ2-3, is GAGVSQSPSNKVTEKGKDVELRCDPISGHTALYWYRQSLGQGLEFLIYFQGNSAPDKSGLPSDRFSAERTGGSVSTLTIQRTQQEDSAVYLCASSLEGSGGALDTQYFGPGTRLTVL.

The rearrangement uses TRBV5-6 and TRBJ2-3; no clear D gene. V was pared by 0 bases and J by 5 bases, with 1 base between. Germline values: CDR1 SGHDT, CDR2 YYEEEE. The CDR3 sequence is 11 residues long. Here the CDR3 reads CASSLGDTQYF. CDR3 nucleotides: TGTGCCAGCAGCTTGGGAGATACGCAGTATTTT.

The chain carries TRBV10-2 and TRBJ1-2; TRBD1 agrees at 8 bases. Germline values: CDR1 WSHSY, CDR2 SAAADI. J gave up 8 bases and V 6 bases, and 8 bases lay outside the gene matches. The CDR3 has 13 residues. The CDR3 DNA follows: TGCGCCAGCAGCTCGACAGGGGCAAGGGGCTACACCTTC. Protein product: CASSSTGARGYTF.